The 21 T cell receptor beta chains given below trace back to one sample, sequenced in a study of cytomegalovirus exposure and HLA in healthy donors. Researchers ran the PCR with 60 Vbeta and 13 Jbeta primers. TCRdb's table, derived via immunoSEQ multiplex PCR, lists solely in-frame clones and lacks some. This table holds 85,000 to 90,000 clones, around 76% found once. Sequencing was performed on PBMCs. The receptors derive from a man under 40 in good health and CMV-seropositive.

The chain has TRBV30 and TRBJ1-4; a possible D gene is TRBD1 (5 bases). V gave up 1 base and J gave up 0 bases, with 18 bases separating them. From germline, CDR1 is GTSNPN and CDR2 SVGIG (reference sequence). The CDR3 length is 18 residues. Here the CDR3 DNA reads TGTGCCTGGAGTGGGTATTTGGGCAGGGCTGCAACTAATGAAAAACTGTTTTTT. Translation gives CAWSGYLGRAATNEKLFF.

The chain has TRBV5-1 and TRBJ2-6; 10 nucleotides match TRBD1. In germline, CDR1 is SGHRS, CDR2 YFSETQ. Trimming at V came to 4 bases and at J to 2 bases, leaving 6 bases not matched to a gene. The CDR3 loop spans 17 amino acids. As DNA, the CDR3 is TGCGCCAGCAGCGACGGGACAGGGGTTGCTGGGGCCAACGTCCTGACTTTC. Its translation: CASSDGTGVAGANVLTF.

With regard to this clone: At one boundary the junction diverges from the germline segment, which might be a read error. The chain uses TRBV27 and TRBJ2-6, with D maybe TRBD1 (5 bases). In germline, CDR1 is MNHEY, CDR2 SMNVEV (reference sequence). CDR3 length: 15 residues. Here the CDR3 DNA reads TGTGCCAGCAGTTTTGGCGGCTCTGGGGCCAGCGTCCTGACTTTC. Encoded protein: CASSFGGSGASVLTF. The variable domain in full, with the rest retrieved from reference TRBV27 and TRBJ2-6, is EAQVTQNPRYLITVTGKKLTVTCSQNMNHEYMSWYRQDPGLGLRQIYYSMNVEVTDKGDVPEGYKVSRKEKRNFPLILESPSPNQTSLYFCASSFGGSGASVLTFGAGSRLTVL.

The chain has TRBV29-1 and TRBJ2-3; 12 bases are a match to TRBD2. The CDR3 contains 14 residues. The trim removed 6 bases at V and 4 bases at J, leaving 5 bases unmatched. Germline V gene lookup returns CDR1 SQVTM and CDR2 ANQGSEA. In nucleotides, the CDR3 is TGCAGCGTGCTAGCGGGGGGGTCGGCAGATACGCAGTATTTT. Residues: CSVLAGGSADTQYF.

Here the CDR3 DNA reads TGTGCCTGGAGTGTTCTGGCTTCCGAGCAGTACTTC. It specifies CAWSVLASEQYF. The rearrangement joins TRBV30 to TRBJ2-7; D gene uncertain. CDR1 GTSNPN and CDR2 SVGIG come from the germline V gene (reference sequence). Trimming took 0 bases from V and 6 from J, leaving 9 bases between them. This CDR3 is 12 amino acids long.

The chain couples TRBV7-2 to TRBJ2-3; 7 nucleotides agree with TRBD1. V was clipped by 0 bases and J by 5 bases; unmatched bases: 11. Germline CDR1 and CDR2: SGHTA and FQGNSA. This CDR3 is built from 17 residues. CDR3 sequence (DNA): TGTGCCAGCAGCTTAGCAGGGGGACAGACCAAGAGAGATACGCAGTATTTT. It encodes CASSLAGGQTKRDTQYF.

V gene TRBV5-1 combines with J gene TRBJ2-1; D is possibly TRBD2 (5 bases). The CDR3 length is 14 residues. Germline CDR1 reads SGHRS; CDR2 reads YFSETQ. Trimming stripped 0 bases from V and 6 bases from J, with 10 bases between. The CDR3 region has the DNA TGCGCCAGCAGCTTGGTGAGGGTGGGCAATGAGCAGTTCTTC. The encoded protein is CASSLVRVGNEQFF.

The chain employs TRBV15 and TRBJ1-6; no reliable D call. The V gene lost 0 bases and the J gene lost 9 bases, with 15 bases spanning the gap. Germline V lookup: CDR1 LNHNV, CDR2 YYDKDF (reference sequence). The CDR3 totals 16 residues. CDR3 sequence (DNA): TGTGCCACCAGCAGAGATCGCACAGATGGTAGTTCACCCCTCCACTTT. Translation: CATSRDRTDGSSPLHF.

In this sample, this clone turned up once. The V gene is TRBV30, the J gene TRBJ1-5, with TRBD1 identical over 8 bases. After removal of 0 bases from V and 5 bases from J, the junction contained 3 bases not matched to a gene. The germline V gene has CDR1 GTSNPN and CDR2 SVGIG (reference sequence). The CDR3 loop spans 14 amino acids. CDR3 region: CAWSVGTGYQPQHF. The CDR3 DNA reads TGTGCCTGGAGTGTCGGGACAGGATATCAGCCCCAGCATTTT.

The CDR3 DNA reads as TGTGCCAGCAGCTTCGGGAAGCCGGGCCTGGCTTTCTTT. It codes for CASSFGKPGLAFF. The V call is TRBV7-2, the J call TRBJ1-1; no clear D gene. In germline, CDR1 is SGHTA, CDR2 FQGNSA. Trimming shortened V by 3 bases and J by 11 bases, and 16 bases separated the two germline ends. This CDR3 comprises 13 residues.

This clone has only one observation. The chain links TRBV18 to TRBJ2-7; D is possibly TRBD1 (5 bases). V lost 3 bases and J lost 6, with 15 bases in between. The CDR3 is 14 residues long. The germline CDR1 and CDR2 sequences are KGHSH and LQKENI. In nucleotides, the CDR3 is TGTGCCAGCTCACCGGCAGGGTCATCGGGCGAGCAGTACTTC. Translating it yields CASSPAGSSGEQYF.

Here the CDR3 DNA reads TGTGCCTGGAGTACAGGGTACTACGAGCAGTACTTC. It codes for CAWSTGYYEQYF. The V call is TRBV30, the J call TRBJ2-7; D might be TRBD1 (6 bases). The germline gives CDR1 GTSNPN, CDR2 SVGIG (reference sequence). V was clipped by 2 bases and J by 3 bases, with 8 bases between them. This CDR3 spans 12 amino acids.

The chain uses TRBV7-2 and TRBJ1-2, with 7 bases fitting TRBD1. The germline gives CDR1 SGHTA, CDR2 FQGNSA. This CDR3 contains 14 residues. V was clipped by 2 bases and J by 7 bases; unmatched bases: 7. The CDR3 nucleotides read TGTGCCAGCAGCTTACAAACAGGGGATGCTGGCTACACCTTC. Amino acids: CASSLQTGDAGYTF.

This clone was seen just once. At one end, the junction sequence differs from germline, possibly due to a read error. This chain uses TRBV7-9 with TRBJ1-1, with D perhaps matching TRBD1 (6 bases). The CDR3 length is 16 residues. Germline CDR1 reads SEHNR; CDR2 reads FQNEAQ (reference sequence). Here the CDR3 reads CSSSLGFRDTDSWFSF. The CDR3 bases are TGTTCCAGCAGCTTAGGATTTAGGGACACCGATTCGTGGTTTTCCTTT.

This chain connects TRBV2 to TRBJ2-1, with 8 nucleotides matching TRBD2. Trimming took 4 bases from V and 9 from J; bases not matched to a gene: 2. The CDR3 sequence is 12 residues long. Per germline, CDR1 SNHLY and CDR2 FYNNEI. The CDR3 region has the DNA TGTGCCAGCAGTGGACTAGCGATTGAGCAGTTCTTC. It specifies CASSGLAIEQFF.

The chain uses TRBV19 and TRBJ2-7; 10 positions agree with TRBD1. With V trimmed by 5 bases and J by 5 bases, 6 bases remained unmatched. This CDR3 region has 14 residues. The germline CDR1 and CDR2 sequences are LNHDA and SQIVND (reference sequence). CDR3 nucleotide sequence: TGTGCCAGTAGTTTTTGGGACAGGGGCCACGAGCAGTACTTC. It encodes CASSFWDRGHEQYF.

The V and J genes are TRBV11-3 and TRBJ2-1, with a weak D call TRBD2 (6 bases). This CDR3 has 15 amino acids. Germline loops: CDR1 SGHNT, CDR2 YENEEA. V was trimmed by 5 bases and J by 10 bases, leaving 21 bases between them. CDR3 sequence reads: CASSPNPTAGGEQFF. The CDR3 DNA sequence: TGTGCCAGCAGCCCTAACCCGACTGCAGGAGGGGAGCAGTTCTTC.

The rearrangement joins TRBV4-3 to TRBJ1-5, with 7 nucleotides matching TRBD1. The CDR3 totals 16 residues. The V and J ends lost 0 bases and 2 bases, in that order; junction bases with no gene match: 4. Germline V lookup: CDR1 LGHNA, CDR2 YSLEER. The CDR3 spells CASSQDWQGGNQPQHF. Written as DNA, the CDR3 is TGCGCCAGCAGCCAAGATTGGCAGGGGGGCAATCAGCCCCAGCATTTT.

The V call is TRBV19, the J call TRBJ2-2; D is unclear. With 6 bases removed from V and 5 bases from J, the gap between germline ends came to 13 bases. The CDR3 has 14 residues. CDR1 is LNHDA, CDR2 SQIVND, per germline (reference sequence). CDR3 sequence reads: CASSPDPRTGELFF. CDR3 nucleotide sequence: TGTGCCAGTAGCCCCGATCCTAGGACCGGGGAGCTGTTTTTT.

The gene calls are TRBV5-1 and TRBJ2-5; D call uncertain. Germline V gene sequence: CDR1 SGHRS, CDR2 YFSETQ. V shed 2 bases and J shed 2 bases, with 7 bases lying between them. There are 13 residues in the CDR3. As DNA, the CDR3 is TGCGCCAGCAGCTTCACAGCTCAAGAGACCCAGTACTTC. Its translation: CASSFTAQETQYF.

This chain uses TRBV7-6 with TRBJ1-4; tentative D call: TRBD1 (6 bases). This CDR3 region has 17 residues. Deletions cut 0 bases from V and 0 bases from J, with 11 bases between. Germline-derived CDR1 and CDR2 are SGHVS and FNYEAQ. CDR3 region: CASSLAPRQATNEKLFF. In nucleotides, the CDR3 is TGTGCCAGCAGCTTAGCCCCCAGACAGGCAACTAATGAAAAACTGTTTTTT. Combining the CDR3 with reference TRBV7-6 and TRBJ1-4 gives the whole variable domain GAGVSQSPRYKVTKRGQDVALRCDPISGHVSLYWYRQALGQGPEFLTYFNYEAQQDKSGLPNDRFSAERPEGSISTLTIQRTEQRDSAMYRCASSLAPRQATNEKLFFGSGTQLSVL.